The 2 T cell receptor beta chains below were found in one sample sequenced in a study of CD8 T cells in Susac syndrome. Reverse transcription used about 0.45 to 1 ug RNA and random hexamers. TCRdb reprocessed the immunoSEQ multiplex PCR reads via MiXCR and lists one record per CDR3 protein. The sample lists under 300,000 distinct CDR3 sequences, 96% occurring once. The sequencing input was CD4+ T cells from PBMCs. The receptors were gathered from a human donor with Susac syndrome.

This clonotype was observed a single time. The chain is built from TRBV20-1 and TRBJ2-7; TRBD2 agrees at 11 bases. Germline CDR1 DFQATT, CDR2 SNEGSKA (reference sequence). Trimming at V came to 6 bases and at J to 4 bases, leaving 8 bases not matched to a gene. The CDR3 is 14 residues long. The CDR3 is CSAKTSGNWYEQYF. The CDR3 DNA is TGCAGTGCCAAGACTAGCGGGAACTGGTACGAGCAGTACTTC.

The chain recombines TRBV4-1 with TRBJ2-2; 7 bases agree with TRBD1. Germline V gene sequence: CDR1 MGHRA, CDR2 YSYEKL. V trimming: 4 bases; J trimming: 3 bases; junction bases outside the gene matches: 8. The CDR3 sequence is 16 residues long. The CDR3 sequence is CASSRFPGQYTGELFF. In DNA form, the CDR3 reads TGCGCCAGCAGCCGATTCCCGGGACAGTACACCGGGGAGCTGTTTTTT.